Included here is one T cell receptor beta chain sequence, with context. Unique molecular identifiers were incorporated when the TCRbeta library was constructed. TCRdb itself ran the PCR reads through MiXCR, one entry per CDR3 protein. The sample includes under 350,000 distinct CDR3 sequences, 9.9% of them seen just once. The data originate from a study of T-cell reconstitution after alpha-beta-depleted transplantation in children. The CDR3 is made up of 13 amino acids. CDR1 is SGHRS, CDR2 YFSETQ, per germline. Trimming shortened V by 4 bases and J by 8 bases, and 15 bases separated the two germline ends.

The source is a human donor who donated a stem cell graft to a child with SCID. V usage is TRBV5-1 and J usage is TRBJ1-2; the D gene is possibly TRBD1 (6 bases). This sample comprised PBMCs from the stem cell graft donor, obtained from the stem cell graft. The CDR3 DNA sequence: TGCGCCAGCAGCCAGACTACAGGGAGCGGCTACACCTTC. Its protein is CASSQTTGSGYTF.